This T cell receptor beta chain was recovered during a study of blood T cells in healthy people across ages. Through a sample-barcoded 5' primer and a J-beta primer mix, a second PCR was run for about 6 to 11 cycles. TCRdb passed the 5' RACE reads through MiXCR, listing each CDR3 protein once. The sample consists of 1.5 million to 2 million distinct CDR3 sequences, approximately 32% of them appearing once. Germline V gene sequence: CDR1 MNHEY, CDR2 SVGEGT. V shed 7 bases and J 1 base; nucleotides not matched to a gene: 8. The CDR3 runs 16 residues. The total RNA that was extracted per sample amounted to at least 6 micrograms.

The J gene is TRBJ2-1, the V gene TRBV6-2 or TRBV6-3; 9 positions match TRBD2. The source is a woman aged 25 to 39 in good health. Specimen: blood. CDR3 protein: CASNPSGGLSYNEQFF. The CDR3 bases are TGTGCCAGCAACCCAAGCGGGGGGCTGTCCTACAATGAGCAGTTCTTC.